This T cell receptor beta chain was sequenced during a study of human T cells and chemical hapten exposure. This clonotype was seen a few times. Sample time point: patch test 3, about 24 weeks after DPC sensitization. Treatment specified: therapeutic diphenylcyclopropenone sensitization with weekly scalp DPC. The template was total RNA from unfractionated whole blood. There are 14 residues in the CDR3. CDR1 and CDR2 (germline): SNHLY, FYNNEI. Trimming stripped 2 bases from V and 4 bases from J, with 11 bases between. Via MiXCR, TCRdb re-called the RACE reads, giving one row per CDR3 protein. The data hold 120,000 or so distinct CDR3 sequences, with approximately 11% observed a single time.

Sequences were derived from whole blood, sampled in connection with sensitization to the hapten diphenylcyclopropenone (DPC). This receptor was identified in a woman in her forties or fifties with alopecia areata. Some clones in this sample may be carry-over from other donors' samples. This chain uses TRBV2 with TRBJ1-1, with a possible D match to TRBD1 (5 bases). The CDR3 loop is CASSEMAGLTEAFF. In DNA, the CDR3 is TGTGCCAGCAGTGAAATGGCAGGGCTCACTGAAGCTTTCTTT.